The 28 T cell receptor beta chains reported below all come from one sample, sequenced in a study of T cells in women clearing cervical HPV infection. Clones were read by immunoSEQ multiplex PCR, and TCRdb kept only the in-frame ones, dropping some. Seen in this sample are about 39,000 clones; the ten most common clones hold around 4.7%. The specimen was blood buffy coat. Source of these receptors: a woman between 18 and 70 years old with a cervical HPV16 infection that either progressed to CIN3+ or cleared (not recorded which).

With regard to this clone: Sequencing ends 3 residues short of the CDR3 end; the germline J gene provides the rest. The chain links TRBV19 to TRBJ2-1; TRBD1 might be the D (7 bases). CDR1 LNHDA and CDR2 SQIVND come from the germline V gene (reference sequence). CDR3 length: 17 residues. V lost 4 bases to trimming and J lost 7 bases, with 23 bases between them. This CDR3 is CASSKEGQWAVFNEQFF. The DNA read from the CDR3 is TGTGCCAGTAGTAAGGAGGGACAGTGGGCTGTATTTAATGAG. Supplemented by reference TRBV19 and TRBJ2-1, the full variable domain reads DGGITQSPKYLFRKEGQNVTLSCEQNLNHDAMYWYRQDPGQGLRLIYYSQIVNDFQKGDIAEGYSVSREKKESFPLTVTSAQKNPTAFYLCASSKEGQWAVFNEQFFGPGTRLTVL.

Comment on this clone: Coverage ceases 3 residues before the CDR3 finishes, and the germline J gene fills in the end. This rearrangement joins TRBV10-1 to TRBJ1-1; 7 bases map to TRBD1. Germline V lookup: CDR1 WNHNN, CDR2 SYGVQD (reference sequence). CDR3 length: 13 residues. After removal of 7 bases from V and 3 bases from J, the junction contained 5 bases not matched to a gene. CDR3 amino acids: CASKQGLDTEAFF. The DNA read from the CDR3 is TGCGCCAGCAAACAGGGGTTGGACACTGAA.

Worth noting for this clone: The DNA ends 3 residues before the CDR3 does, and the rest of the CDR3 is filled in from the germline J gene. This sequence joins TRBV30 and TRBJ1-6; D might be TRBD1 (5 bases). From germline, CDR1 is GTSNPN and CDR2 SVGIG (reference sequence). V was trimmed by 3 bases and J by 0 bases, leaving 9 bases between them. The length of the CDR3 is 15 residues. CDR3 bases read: TGTGCCTGGAGATCAGGGAGCTCCTATAATTCACCC. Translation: CAWRSGSSYNSP. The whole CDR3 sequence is CAWRSGSSYNSPLHF. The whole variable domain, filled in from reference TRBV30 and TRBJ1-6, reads SQTIHQWPATLVQPVGSPLSLECTVEGTSNPNLYWYRQAAGRGLQLLFYSVGIGQISSEVPQNLSASRPQDRQFILSSKKLLLSDSGFYLCAWRSGSSYNSPLHFGNGTRLTVT.

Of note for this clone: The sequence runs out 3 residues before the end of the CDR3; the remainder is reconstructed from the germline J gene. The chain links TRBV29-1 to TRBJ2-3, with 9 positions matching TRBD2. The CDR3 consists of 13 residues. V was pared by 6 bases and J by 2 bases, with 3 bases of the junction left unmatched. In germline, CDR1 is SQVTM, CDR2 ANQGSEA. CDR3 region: CSVQRGDTDTQYF. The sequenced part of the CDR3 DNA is TGCAGCGTCCAGCGGGGGGACACAGATACG.

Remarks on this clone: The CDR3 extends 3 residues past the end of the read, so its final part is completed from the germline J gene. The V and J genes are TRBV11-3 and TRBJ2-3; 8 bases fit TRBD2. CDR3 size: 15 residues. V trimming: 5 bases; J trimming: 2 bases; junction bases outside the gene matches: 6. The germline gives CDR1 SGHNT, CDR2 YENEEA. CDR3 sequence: CASSPGGGPTDTQYF. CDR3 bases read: TGTGCCAGCAGCCCCGGGGGGGGACCCACAGATACG.

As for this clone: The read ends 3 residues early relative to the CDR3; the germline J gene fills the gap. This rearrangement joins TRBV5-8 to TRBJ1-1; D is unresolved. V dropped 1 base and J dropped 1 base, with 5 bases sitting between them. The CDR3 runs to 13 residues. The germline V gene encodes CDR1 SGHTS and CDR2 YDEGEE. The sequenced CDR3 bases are TGTGCCAGCAGCTTGTCAGAGAACACTGAA. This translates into CASSLSENTE. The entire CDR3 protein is CASSLSENTEAFF.

CDR3 sequence: CAISGADRGSNYGYTF. The sequenced part of the CDR3 DNA is TGTGCCATCAGCGGGGCAGACAGGGGGTCTAACTATGGC. The chain couples TRBV10-3 to TRBJ1-2; 9 bases line up with TRBD1. The read gets to within 3 residues of the CDR3 end, and the germline J gene fills in the rest. The CDR3 is 16 amino acids. V dropped 6 bases and J dropped 0; count of bases not matched to a gene: 8. The germline V gene encodes CDR1 ENHRY and CDR2 SYGVKD.

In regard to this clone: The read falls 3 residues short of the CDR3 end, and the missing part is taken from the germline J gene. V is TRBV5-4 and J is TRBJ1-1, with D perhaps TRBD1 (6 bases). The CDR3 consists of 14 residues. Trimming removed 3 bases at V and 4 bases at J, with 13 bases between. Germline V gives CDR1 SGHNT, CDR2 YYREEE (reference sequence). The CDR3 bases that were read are TGTGCCAGCAGCTGGGGAGGGGGTTTCACTGAA. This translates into CASSWGGGFTE. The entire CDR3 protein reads CASSWGGGFTEAFF.

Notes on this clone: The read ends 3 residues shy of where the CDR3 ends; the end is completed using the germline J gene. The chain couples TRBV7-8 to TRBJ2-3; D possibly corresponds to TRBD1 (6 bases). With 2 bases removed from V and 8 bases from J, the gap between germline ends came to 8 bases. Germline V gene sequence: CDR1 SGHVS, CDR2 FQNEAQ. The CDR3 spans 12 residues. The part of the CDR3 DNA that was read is TGTGCCAGCAGCTTACAAGGGGGTACG. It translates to CASSLQGGT. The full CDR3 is CASSLQGGTQYF.

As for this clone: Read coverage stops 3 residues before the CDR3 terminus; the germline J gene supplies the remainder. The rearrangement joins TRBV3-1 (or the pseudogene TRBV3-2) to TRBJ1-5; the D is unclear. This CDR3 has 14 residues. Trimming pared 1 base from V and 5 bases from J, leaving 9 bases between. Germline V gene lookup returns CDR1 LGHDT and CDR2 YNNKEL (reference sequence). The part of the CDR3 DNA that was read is TGTGCCAGCAGCCAAGTCGGGGAGGATCAGCCC. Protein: CASSQVGEDQP. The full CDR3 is CASSQVGEDQPQHF.

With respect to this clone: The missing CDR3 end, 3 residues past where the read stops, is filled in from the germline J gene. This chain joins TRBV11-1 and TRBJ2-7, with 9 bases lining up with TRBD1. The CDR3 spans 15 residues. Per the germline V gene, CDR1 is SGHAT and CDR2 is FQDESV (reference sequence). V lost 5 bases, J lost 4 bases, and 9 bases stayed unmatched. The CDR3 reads CASSESGTGLYEQYF. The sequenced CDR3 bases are TGTGCCAGCAGCGAGTCCGGGACAGGGCTATACGAG.

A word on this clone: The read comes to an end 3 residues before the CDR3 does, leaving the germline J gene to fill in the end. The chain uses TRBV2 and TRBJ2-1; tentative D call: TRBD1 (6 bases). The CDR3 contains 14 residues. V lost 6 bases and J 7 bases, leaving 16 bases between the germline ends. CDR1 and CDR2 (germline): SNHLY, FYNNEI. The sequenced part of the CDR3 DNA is TGTGCCAGCAGACCGACAGGTCTGAGGAATGAG. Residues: CASRPTGLRNE. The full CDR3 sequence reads CASRPTGLRNEQFF.

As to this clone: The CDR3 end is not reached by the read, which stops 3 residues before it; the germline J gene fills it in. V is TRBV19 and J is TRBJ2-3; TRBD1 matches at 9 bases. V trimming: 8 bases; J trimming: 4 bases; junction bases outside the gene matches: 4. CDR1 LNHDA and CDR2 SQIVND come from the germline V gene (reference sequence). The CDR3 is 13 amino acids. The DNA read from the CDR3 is TGTGCCAGTGAACAGGGGGCGGCAGATACG. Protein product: CASEQGAADT. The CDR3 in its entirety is CASEQGAADTQYF. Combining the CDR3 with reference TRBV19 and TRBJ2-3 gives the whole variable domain DGGITQSPKYLFRKEGQNVTLSCEQNLNHDAMYWYRQDPGQGLRLIYYSQIVNDFQKGDIAEGYSVSREKKESFPLTVTSAQKNPTAFYLCASEQGAADTQYFGPGTRLTVL.

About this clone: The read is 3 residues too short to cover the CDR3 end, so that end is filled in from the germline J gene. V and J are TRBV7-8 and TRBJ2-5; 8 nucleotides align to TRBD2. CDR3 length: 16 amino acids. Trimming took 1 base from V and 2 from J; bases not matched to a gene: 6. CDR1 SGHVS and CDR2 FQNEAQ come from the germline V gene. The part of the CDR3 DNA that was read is TGTGCCAGCAGCTTAGGGGCTAGCGGGCGTCAAGAGACC. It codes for CASSLGASGRQET. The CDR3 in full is CASSLGASGRQETQYF.

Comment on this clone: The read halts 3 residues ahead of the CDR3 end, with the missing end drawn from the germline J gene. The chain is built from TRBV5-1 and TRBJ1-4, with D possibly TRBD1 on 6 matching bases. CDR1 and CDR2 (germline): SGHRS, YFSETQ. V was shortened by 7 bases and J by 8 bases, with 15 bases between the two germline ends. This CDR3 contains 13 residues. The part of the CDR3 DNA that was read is TGCGCCAGCTCTACAGGGACCGGGGAAAAA. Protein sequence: CASSTGTGEK. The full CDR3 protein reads CASSTGTGEKLFF.

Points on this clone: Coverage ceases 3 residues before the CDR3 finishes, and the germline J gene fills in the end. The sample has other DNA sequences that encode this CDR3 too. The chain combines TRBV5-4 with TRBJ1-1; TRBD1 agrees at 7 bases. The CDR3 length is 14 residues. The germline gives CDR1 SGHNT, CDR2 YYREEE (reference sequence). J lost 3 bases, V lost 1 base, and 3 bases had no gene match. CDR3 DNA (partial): TGTGCCAGCAGCTTGAAGGGGGCGGACACTGAA. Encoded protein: CASSLKGADTE. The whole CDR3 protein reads CASSLKGADTEAFF.

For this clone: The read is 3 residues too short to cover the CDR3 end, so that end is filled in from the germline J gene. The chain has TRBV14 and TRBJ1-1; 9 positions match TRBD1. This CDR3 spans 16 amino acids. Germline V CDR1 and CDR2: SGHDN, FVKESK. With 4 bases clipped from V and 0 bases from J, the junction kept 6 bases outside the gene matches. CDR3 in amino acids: CASSRGQGFMNTEAFF. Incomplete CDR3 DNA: TGTGCCAGCAGCCGCGGACAGGGGTTTATGAACACTGAA. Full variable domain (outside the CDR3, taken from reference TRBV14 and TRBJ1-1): EAGVTQFPSHSVIEKGQTVTLRCDPISGHDNLYWYRRVMGKEIKFLLHFVKESKQDESGMPNNRFLAERTGGTYSTLKVQPAELEDSGVYFCASSRGQGFMNTEAFFGQGTRLTVV.

This CDR3 is CASSLGAGGANTGELFF. Partial CDR3 DNA: TGCGCCAGCAGCTTGGGGGCAGGGGGCGCGAACACCGGGGAG. V and J are TRBV5-1 and TRBJ2-2, with 8 bases that match TRBD1. The read gets to within 3 residues of the CDR3 end, and the germline J gene fills in the rest. With 0 bases clipped from V and 0 bases from J, the junction kept 4 bases outside the gene matches. The CDR3 is 17 amino acids. Germline CDR1 reads SGHRS; CDR2 reads YFSETQ.

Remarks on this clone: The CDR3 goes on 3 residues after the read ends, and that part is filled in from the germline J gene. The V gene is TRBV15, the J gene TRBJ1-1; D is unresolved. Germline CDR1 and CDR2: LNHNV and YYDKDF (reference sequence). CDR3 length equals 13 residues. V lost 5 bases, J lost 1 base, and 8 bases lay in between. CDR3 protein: CATSEQRNTEAFF. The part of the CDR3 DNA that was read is TGTGCCACCAGCGAACAGAGGAACACTGAA.

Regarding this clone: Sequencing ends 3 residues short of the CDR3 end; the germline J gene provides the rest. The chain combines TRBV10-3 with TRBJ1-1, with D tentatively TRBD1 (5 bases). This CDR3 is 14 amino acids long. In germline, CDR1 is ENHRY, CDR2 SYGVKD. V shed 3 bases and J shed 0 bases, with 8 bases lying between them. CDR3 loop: CAISEQAMNTEAFF. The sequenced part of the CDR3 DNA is TGTGCCATCAGTGAACAGGCTATGAACACTGAA.

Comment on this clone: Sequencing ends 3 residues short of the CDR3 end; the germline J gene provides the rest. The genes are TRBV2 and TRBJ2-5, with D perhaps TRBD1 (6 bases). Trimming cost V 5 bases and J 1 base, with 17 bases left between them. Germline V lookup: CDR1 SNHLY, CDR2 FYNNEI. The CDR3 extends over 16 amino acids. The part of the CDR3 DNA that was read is TGTGCCAGCAGTAAGGGGACAACCAACTTCCAAGAGACC. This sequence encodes CASSKGTTNFQET. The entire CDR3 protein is CASSKGTTNFQETQYF.

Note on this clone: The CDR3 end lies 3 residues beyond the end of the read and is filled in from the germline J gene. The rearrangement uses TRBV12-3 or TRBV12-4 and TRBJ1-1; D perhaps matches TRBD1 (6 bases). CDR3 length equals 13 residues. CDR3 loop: CASSPTGSDMAFF. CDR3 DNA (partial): TGTGCCAGCAGTCCCACAGGGAGTGACATG.

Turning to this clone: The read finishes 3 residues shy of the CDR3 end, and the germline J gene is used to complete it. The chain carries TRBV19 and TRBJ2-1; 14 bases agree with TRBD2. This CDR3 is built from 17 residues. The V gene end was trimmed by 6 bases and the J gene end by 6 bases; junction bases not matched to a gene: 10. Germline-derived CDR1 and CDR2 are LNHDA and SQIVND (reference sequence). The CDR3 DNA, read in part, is TGTGCCAGTAGCCGAGGACTAGCGGGGGGCCGGTTCAATGAG. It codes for CASSRGLAGGRFNE. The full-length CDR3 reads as CASSRGLAGGRFNEQFF.

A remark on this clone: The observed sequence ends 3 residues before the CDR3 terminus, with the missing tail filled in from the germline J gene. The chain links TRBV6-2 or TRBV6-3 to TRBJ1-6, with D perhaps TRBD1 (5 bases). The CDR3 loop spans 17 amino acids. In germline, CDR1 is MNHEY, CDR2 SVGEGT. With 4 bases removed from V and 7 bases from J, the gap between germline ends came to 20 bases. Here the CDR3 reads CASSSDTTSLHNSPLHF. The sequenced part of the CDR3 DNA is TGTGCCAGCAGTTCGGACACCACCTCCCTCCACAATTCACCC.

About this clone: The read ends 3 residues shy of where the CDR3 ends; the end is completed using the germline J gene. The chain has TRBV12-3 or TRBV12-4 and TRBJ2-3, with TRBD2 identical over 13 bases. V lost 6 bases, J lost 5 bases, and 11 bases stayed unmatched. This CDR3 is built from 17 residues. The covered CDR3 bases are TGTGCCAGCAGCGTAACTAGCGGGGGGGCGGTCGGAGATACG. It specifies CASSVTSGGAVGDT. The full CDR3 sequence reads CASSVTSGGAVGDTQYF.

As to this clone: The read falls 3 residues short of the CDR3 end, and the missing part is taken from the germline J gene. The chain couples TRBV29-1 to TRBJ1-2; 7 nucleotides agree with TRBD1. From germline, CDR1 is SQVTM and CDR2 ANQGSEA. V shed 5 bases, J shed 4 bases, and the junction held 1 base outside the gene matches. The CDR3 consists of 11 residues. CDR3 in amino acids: CSVRTGYGYTF. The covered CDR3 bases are TGCAGCGTTCGGACAGGCTATGGC.

The CDR3 spells CASSSGQGYNEQYF. The CDR3 DNA, read in part, is TGCGCCAGCAGTTCGGGACAGGGTTACAACGAG. The gene calls are TRBV5-1 and TRBJ2-7, with TRBD1 matching 9 bases. Sequencing ends 3 residues short of the CDR3 end; the germline J gene provides the rest. The CDR3 runs 14 residues. The germline V gene has CDR1 SGHRS and CDR2 YFSETQ. With 5 bases clipped from V and 5 bases from J, the junction kept 8 bases outside the gene matches. The variable domain in full, with the rest retrieved from reference TRBV5-1 and TRBJ2-7, is KAGVTQTPRYLIKTRGQQVTLSCSPISGHRSVSWYQQTPGQGLQFLFEYFSETQRNKGNFPGRFSGRQFSNSRSEMNVSTLELGDSALYLCASSSGQGYNEQYFGPGTRLTVT.

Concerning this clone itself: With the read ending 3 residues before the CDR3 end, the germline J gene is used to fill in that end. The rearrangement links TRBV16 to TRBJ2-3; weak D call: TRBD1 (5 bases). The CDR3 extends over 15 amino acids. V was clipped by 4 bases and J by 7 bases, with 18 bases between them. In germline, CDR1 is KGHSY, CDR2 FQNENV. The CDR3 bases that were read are TGTGCCAGCAGCCCCCAGGGCTCACACACTTATACG. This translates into CASSPQGSHTYT. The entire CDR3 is CASSPQGSHTYTQYF.